This record concerns one T cell receptor beta chain sequence. Antigen specificity is unknown. Oncomine TCR Beta short-read sequencing was applied to DNA from cultured CD4+ T cells. Once CD4+ T cells had been cultured, genomic DNA was extracted from them. TCRdb redid the calling of the PCR reads with MiXCR, one entry per CDR3 protein. The profile shows 8,700 or so distinct CDR3 sequences, 68% of them singletons. The sample originates from a study of vaccination and CD4 T cells after COVID-19. Study-wide background: Post-vaccine sampling followed dose two by a median about 72 days (range 14 to 241).

Trimming took 4 bases from V and 4 from J, leaving 9 bases between them. Germline CDR1 and CDR2: KGHDR and SFDVKD. The CDR3 sequence is 13 residues long. The treatment denotes: roughly 10-day PBMC culture with coronavirus spike peptide pools or control peptides (ViraFEST assay). Per-well cultures of 1.5 million to 2 million PBMCs received about 10 IU/ml IL-2 and 10 ug/ml peptide pools. Days 3 and 7 saw half the medium swapped for fresh IL-2 medium. The V and J genes are TRBV24-1 and TRBJ1-2; D gene unclear. The TCR originated in a human donor who had recovered from COVID-19. This specimen consisted of CD4+ T cells from blood, cultured in vitro, obtained before SARS-CoV-2 vaccination. CDR3 protein: CATSDPGRYGYTF. DNA for the CDR3: TGTGCCACCAGTGACCCAGGACGCTATGGCTACACCTTC.